A selection of T cell receptor beta chains follows, all from one sample in a study of T cell responses to AZD1222 COVID-19 vaccine. The table came from immunoSEQ multiplex PCR; TCRdb's copy has only in-frame clones and leaves some out. The sample includes about 130,000 clones, about 92% of them seen just once. The source material was peripheral blood, sampled on day 0 of AZD1222 vaccination. These receptors were obtained from an adult in good health. The CDR3 runs from the conserved cysteine through the conserved F or W. D genes are given only for firm matches. Not all rows give a size; the values are once, few, many and, for expanded clones, a class.

clone size: NA; D gene: TRBD1; J gene: TRBJ2-6; V gene: TRBV2; CDR3 protein: CASRTGTGRLQGANVLTF; CDR3 DNA: TGTGCCAGCAGGACTGGGACAGGGCGCCTCCAGGGGGCCAACGTCCTGACTTTC
clone size: NA; D gene: NA; J gene: TRBJ2-1; V gene: TRBV30; CDR3 protein: CAWGNEQFF; CDR3 DNA: TGTGCCTGGGGCAATGAGCAGTTCTTC
clone size: NA; D gene: NA; J gene: TRBJ2-5; V gene: TRBV5-6; CDR3 protein: CASSLDWGGQETQYF; CDR3 DNA: TGTGCCAGCAGCTTGGACTGGGGGGGCCAGGAGACCCAGTACTTC
clone size: few; D gene: NA; J gene: TRBJ2-5; V gene: TRBV24-1; CDR3 protein: CATRSAEQETQYF; CDR3 DNA: TGTGCCACCAGGTCCGCGGAGCAAGAGACCCAGTACTTC
clone size: once; D gene: NA; J gene: TRBJ2-3; V gene: TRBV5-6; CDR3 protein: CASSFSGPEGDTQYF; CDR3 DNA: TGTGCCAGCAGCTTTTCCGGCCCTGAGGGAGATACGCAGTATTTT
clone size: NA; D gene: TRBD1; J gene: TRBJ2-2; V gene: TRBV14; CDR3 protein: CASSQTRTGRTGELFF; CDR3 DNA: TGTGCCAGCAGCCAAACCCGGACAGGGCGAACCGGGGAGCTGTTTTTT
clone size: few; D gene: NA; J gene: TRBJ1-2; V gene: TRBV7-2; CDR3 protein: CASSLHPGGYGYTF; CDR3 DNA: TGTGCCAGCAGCCTACACCCGGGTGGTTATGGCTACACCTTC
clone size: NA; D gene: NA; J gene: TRBJ1-6; V gene: TRBV10-3; CDR3 protein: CAISESAEEPLHF; CDR3 DNA: TGTGCCATCAGTGAGTCTGCAGAAGAACCCCTCCACTTT
clone size: NA; D gene: TRBD1; J gene: TRBJ2-2; V gene: TRBV28; CDR3 protein: CASSLWGQGATTGELFF; CDR3 DNA: TGTGCCAGCAGTTTATGGGGACAGGGGGCGACCACCGGGGAGCTGTTTTTT
clone size: NA; D gene: TRBD1; J gene: TRBJ2-2; V gene: TRBV4-2; CDR3 protein: CASSQEPTGGTNTGELFF; CDR3 DNA: TGTGCCAGCAGCCAAGAACCGACAGGGGGCACGAACACCGGGGAGCTGTTTTTT
clone size: NA; D gene: TRBD2; J gene: TRBJ2-7; V gene: TRBV20-1; CDR3 protein: CSASRLAGGSEQYF; CDR3 DNA: TGCAGTGCTAGTAGACTAGCGGGGGGAAGCGAGCAGTACTTC
clone size: NA; D gene: TRBD2; J gene: TRBJ2-5; V gene: TRBV6-5; CDR3 protein: CASGGVETQYF; CDR3 DNA: TGTGCCAGTGGGGGGGTGGAGACCCAGTACTTC
clone size: once; D gene: TRBD1; J gene: TRBJ1-2; V gene: TRBV28; CDR3 protein: CASSFRSGGAYYGYTF; CDR3 DNA: TGTGCCAGCAGTTTTAGGTCAGGGGGCGCCTACTATGGCTACACCTTC
clone size: NA; D gene: TRBD1; J gene: TRBJ1-2; V gene: TRBV19; CDR3 protein: CASSRQGYGYTF; CDR3 DNA: TGTGCCAGTAGTCGACAGGGCTATGGCTACACCTTC
clone size: once; D gene: NA; J gene: TRBJ1-6; V gene: TRBV28; CDR3 protein: CASSPTERLSSYNSPLHF; CDR3 DNA: TGTGCCAGCAGCCCTACAGAGAGACTCAGCTCCTATAATTCACCCCTCCACTTT
clone size: once; D gene: TRBD1; J gene: TRBJ1-4; V gene: TRBV5-5; CDR3 protein: CASSSWEGAGNEKLFF; CDR3 DNA: TGTGCCAGCAGCTCCTGGGAGGGGGCCGGTAATGAAAAACTGTTTTTT
clone size: NA; D gene: NA; J gene: TRBJ1-5; V gene: TRBV19; CDR3 protein: CASTVVGGGNQPQHF; CDR3 DNA: TGTGCCAGTACCGTGGTCGGAGGAGGCAATCAGCCCCAGCATTTT
clone size: NA; D gene: NA; J gene: TRBJ1-5; V gene: TRBV4-3; CDR3 protein: CASSQEPGDQPQHF; CDR3 DNA: TGCGCCAGCAGCCAAGAACCAGGGGATCAGCCCCAGCATTTT
clone size: NA; D gene: TRBD1; J gene: TRBJ1-6; V gene: TRBV5-4; CDR3 protein: CASSLDQGRQGIDSPLHF; CDR3 DNA: TGTGCCAGCAGCTTGGACCAGGGCCGACAGGGGATAGATTCACCCCTCCACTTT
clone size: NA; D gene: NA; J gene: TRBJ1-2; V gene: TRBV25-1; CDR3 protein: CASGDRWGHGYTF; CDR3 DNA: TGTGCCAGCGGGGACCGGTGGGGGCATGGCTACACCTTC
clone size: NA; D gene: TRBD1; J gene: TRBJ1-2; V gene: TRBV7-9; CDR3 protein: CASSLGTGGGNYGYTF; CDR3 DNA: TGTGCCAGCAGCTTAGGGACAGGTGGTGGTAACTATGGCTACACCTTC
clone size: NA; D gene: NA; J gene: TRBJ1-2; V gene: TRBV5-6; CDR3 protein: CASSLPREASYGYTF; CDR3 DNA: TGTGCCAGCAGTCTGCCCAGGGAGGCGAGCTATGGCTACACCTTC
clone size: NA; D gene: NA; J gene: TRBJ1-2; V gene: TRBV10-3; CDR3 protein: CAISARAGGYTF; CDR3 DNA: TGTGCCATCAGTGCAAGGGCCGGCGGCTACACCTTC
clone size: NA; D gene: NA; J gene: TRBJ2-7; V gene: TRBV19; CDR3 protein: CASSITLGVGYEQYF; CDR3 DNA: TGTGCCAGTAGTATCACGCTTGGGGTCGGCTACGAGCAGTACTTC
clone size: NA; D gene: NA; J gene: TRBJ2-2; V gene: TRBV3-1/TRBV3-2; CDR3 protein: CASSQELLTGELFF; CDR3 DNA: TGTGCCAGCAGCCAAGAACTCCTCACCGGGGAGCTGTTTTTT
clone size: NA; D gene: NA; J gene: TRBJ1-2; V gene: TRBV3-1/TRBV3-2; CDR3 protein: CASSQDRADPYGYTF; CDR3 DNA: TGTGCCAGCAGCCAAGACAGGGCCGACCCCTATGGCTACACCTTC
clone size: NA; D gene: TRBD2; J gene: TRBJ2-7; V gene: TRBV18; CDR3 protein: CASSPGRASYEQYF; CDR3 DNA: TGTGCCAGCTCACCGGGGAGGGCCTCCTACGAGCAGTACTTC
clone size: NA; D gene: NA; J gene: TRBJ2-7; V gene: TRBV2; CDR3 protein: CASSVSPGSYEQYF; CDR3 DNA: TGTGCCAGCAGTGTATCGCCTGGGTCCTACGAGCAGTACTTC
clone size: NA; D gene: NA; J gene: TRBJ2-1; V gene: TRBV18; CDR3 protein: CASSPNSGDEQFF; CDR3 DNA: TGTGCCAGCTCACCGAATTCAGGGGATGAGCAGTTCTTC
clone size: NA; D gene: TRBD1; J gene: TRBJ1-5; V gene: TRBV27; CDR3 protein: CASSPGQGGQPQHF; CDR3 DNA: TGTGCCAGCAGTCCCGGACAGGGAGGTCAGCCCCAGCATTTT
clone size: NA; D gene: NA; J gene: TRBJ1-2; V gene: TRBV11-2; CDR3 protein: CASSLTLRNYGYTF; CDR3 DNA: TGTGCCAGCAGCTTGACCTTAAGGAACTATGGCTACACCTTC
clone size: NA; D gene: NA; J gene: TRBJ2-3; V gene: TRBV7-3; CDR3 protein: CASSRGQYTDTQYF; CDR3 DNA: TGTGCCAGCAGCCGGGGACAATACACAGATACGCAGTATTTT
clone size: NA; D gene: TRBD1; J gene: TRBJ1-5; V gene: TRBV3-1/TRBV3-2; CDR3 protein: CASSNGQGGYSNQPQHF; CDR3 DNA: TGTGCCAGCAGCAACGGACAGGGGGGGTATAGCAATCAGCCCCAGCATTTT
clone size: NA; D gene: NA; J gene: TRBJ2-7; V gene: TRBV24-1; CDR3 protein: CATSVSASVSYEQYF; CDR3 DNA: TGTGCCACCAGTGTCTCGGCCTCCGTCTCCTACGAGCAGTACTTC
clone size: NA; D gene: TRBD1; J gene: TRBJ2-1; V gene: TRBV7-9; CDR3 protein: CAGQGGTEQFF; CDR3 DNA: TGTGCGGGACAGGGTGGGACTGAGCAGTTCTTC
clone size: NA; D gene: TRBD1; J gene: TRBJ2-7; V gene: TRBV5-1; CDR3 protein: CASSSRTGTYEQYF; CDR3 DNA: TGCGCCAGCAGTTCCCGGACAGGGACCTACGAGCAGTACTTC
clone size: NA; D gene: NA; J gene: TRBJ1-1; V gene: TRBV3-1/TRBV3-2; CDR3 protein: CASSQGEYTEAFF; CDR3 DNA: TGTGCCAGCAGCCAAGGGGAGTACACTGAAGCTTTCTTT
clone size: NA; D gene: NA; J gene: TRBJ1-2; V gene: TRBV5-4; CDR3 protein: CASIPDNNYGYTF; CDR3 DNA: TGTGCCAGCATCCCAGACAATAACTATGGCTACACCTTC
clone size: NA; D gene: NA; J gene: TRBJ1-5; V gene: TRBV5-1; CDR3 protein: CASSLGLNNQPQHF; CDR3 DNA: TGCGCCAGCAGCTTAGGACTGAACAATCAGCCCCAGCATTTT
clone size: NA; D gene: TRBD1; J gene: TRBJ1-1; V gene: TRBV18; CDR3 protein: CASSQRQGNMNTEAFF; CDR3 DNA: TGTGCCAGCTCACAGAGACAGGGTAACATGAACACTGAAGCTTTCTTT
clone size: NA; D gene: NA; J gene: TRBJ1-2; V gene: TRBV6-5; CDR3 protein: CASSFRGGKGYTF; CDR3 DNA: TGTGCCAGCAGTTTTCGGGGGGGAAAGGGCTACACCTTC
clone size: NA; D gene: NA; J gene: TRBJ1-2; V gene: TRBV4-2; CDR3 protein: CASSQEPGANYGYTF; CDR3 DNA: TGTGCCAGCAGCCAAGAGCCGGGAGCAAACTATGGCTACACCTTC
clone size: NA; D gene: TRBD2; J gene: TRBJ2-3; V gene: TRBV4-2; CDR3 protein: CASSQGSSGNTDTQYF; CDR3 DNA: TGTGCCAGCAGCCAAGGCTCTAGCGGGAACACAGATACGCAGTATTTT
clone size: NA; D gene: NA; J gene: TRBJ2-4; V gene: TRBV4-2; CDR3 protein: CASSQGDGDIQYF; CDR3 DNA: TGTGCCAGCAGCCAAGGGGACGGGGACATTCAGTACTTC
clone size: NA; D gene: NA; J gene: TRBJ2-5; V gene: TRBV9; CDR3 protein: CASSVDGIGTQYF; CDR3 DNA: TGTGCCAGCAGCGTCGACGGGATCGGGACCCAGTACTTC